These T cell receptor beta chains were read from a single sample in a study of blood T cell repertoires in COVID-19. This table comes from immunoSEQ multiplex PCR, and its TCRdb copy is limited to in-frame clones, with some not included. Here the sample spans under 250,000 clones, around nine tenths being singletons. Specimen: peripheral blood. These receptors came from a man between 60 and 75 years old with COVID-19, enrolled during active disease. The CDR3 runs from the conserved cysteine through the conserved F or W. The D gene is left open where the match is weak. Size is omitted from some rows. Given values are once, few, many or a class for expanded clones.

NA,once,TRBV11-2,TRBJ2-1,CASSSGISYNEQFF,TGTGCCAGCAGCTCCGGGATATCCTACAATGAGCAGTTCTTC
TRBD1,NA,TRBV6-1,TRBJ2-1,CASSGKQGATYNEQFF,TGTGCCAGCAGTGGTAAACAGGGGGCCACCTACAATGAGCAGTTCTTC
TRBD1,NA,TRBV24-1,TRBJ2-2,CATSDTGGSNTGELFF,TGTGCCACCAGTGATACAGGGGGCTCGAACACCGGGGAGCTGTTTTTT
NA,NA,TRBV7-9,TRBJ1-1,CASSSYMTPGQRNTEAFF,TGTGCCAGCAGCTCATATATGACACCGGGACAACGGAACACTGAAGCTTTCTTT
NA,NA,TRBV11-1,TRBJ2-7,CASSFTRGSYEQYF,TGTGCCAGCAGCTTTACCAGGGGCTCCTACGAGCAGTACTTC
NA,NA,TRBV6-2/TRBV6-3,TRBJ1-5,CASSYPPGGLDSNQPQHF,TGTGCCAGCAGTTACCCCCCCGGGGGGCTTGATAGCAATCAGCCCCAGCATTTT
NA,NA,TRBV6-2/TRBV6-3,TRBJ1-1,CASSSRQIMNTEAFF,TGTGCCAGCAGCTCCAGACAGATCATGAACACTGAAGCTTTCTTT
TRBD2,NA,TRBV28,TRBJ2-1,CASSLGGSNEQFF,TGTGCCAGCAGTTTGGGCGGGAGCAATGAGCAGTTCTTC
TRBD2,NA,TRBV7-9,TRBJ2-1,CASSGDSGGPAYEQFF,TGTGCCAGCAGCGGAGATAGCGGGGGACCTGCATACGAGCAGTTCTTC
TRBD1,NA,TRBV27,TRBJ1-5,CASSPQGGNQPQHF,TGTGCCAGCAGCCCTCAGGGGGGCAATCAGCCCCAGCATTTT
TRBD2,NA,TRBV5-8,TRBJ2-5,CASSYRGGGARETQYF,TGTGCCAGCAGCTACAGGGGCGGGGGGGCCAGAGAGACCCAGTACTTC
NA,NA,TRBV19,TRBJ2-6,CASRELWSGANVLTF,TGTGCCAGTCGGGAACTTTGGTCTGGGGCCAACGTCCTGACTTTC
NA,NA,TRBV7-7,TRBJ2-5,CASSLGGVQETQYF,TGTGCTAGCAGCTTAGGGGGAGTTCAAGAGACCCAGTACTTC
TRBD2,NA,TRBV29-1,TRBJ2-5,CSSTRGGTSQETQYF,TGCAGCTCCACCCGTGGAGGGACTAGCCAAGAGACCCAGTACTTC
TRBD2,NA,TRBV30,TRBJ2-1,CAWSVPSAGVRIYNEQFF,TGTGCCTGGAGTGTTCCCTCGGCGGGAGTAAGAATCTACAATGAGCAGTTCTTC
NA,few,TRBV7-9,TRBJ1-5,CASSPLGADQPQHF,TGTGCCAGCAGCCCCCTGGGGGCAGATCAGCCCCAGCATTTT
NA,NA,TRBV6-6,TRBJ2-4,CASSYLGTSGKNIQYF,TGTGCCAGCAGTTACTTAGGGACATCAGGCAAAAACATTCAGTACTTC
TRBD2,NA,TRBV6-5,TRBJ2-2,CASTATSLGTGELFF,TGTGCCAGCACCGCGACTAGCTTGGGTACCGGGGAGCTGTTTTTT
NA,NA,TRBV28,TRBJ1-1,CASLMQGLRDTEAFF,TGTGCCAGCTTGATGCAGGGCCTTAGGGACACTGAAGCTTTCTTT
NA,NA,TRBV7-9,TRBJ1-5,CASSLMGQEPQHF,TGTGCCAGCAGCTTAATGGGGCAGGAGCCCCAGCATTTT
TRBD1,NA,TRBV19,TRBJ1-1,CASSRRDRGSQAFF,TGTGCCAGTAGTAGGCGGGACAGGGGCTCCCAAGCTTTCTTT
TRBD1,NA,TRBV27,TRBJ1-2,CASSLLGGQGDAYGYTF,TGTGCCAGCAGTTTATTGGGCGGGCAGGGGGACGCCTATGGCTACACCTTC
TRBD1,NA,TRBV27,TRBJ2-2,CASSYGQGQGSTGELFF,TGTGCCAGCAGTTATGGACAGGGCCAGGGTAGCACCGGGGAGCTGTTTTTT
TRBD1,NA,TRBV4-1,TRBJ1-5,CASSPTGGTSNQPQHF,TGCGCCAGCAGCCCGACAGGGGGCACCAGCAATCAGCCCCAGCATTTT
NA,NA,TRBV14,TRBJ1-1,CASSRHGGAEAFF,TGTGCCAGCAGCCGACATGGCGGGGCTGAAGCTTTCTTT
NA,NA,TRBV19,TRBJ2-1,CASSLAVSGNNEQFF,TGTGCCAGTAGCCTCGCAGTGTCAGGGAACAATGAGCAGTTCTTC
TRBD1,NA,TRBV19,TRBJ1-2,CASNHFGQGDYGYTF,TGTGCCAGTAATCATTTTGGACAGGGTGACTATGGCTACACCTTC
NA,NA,TRBV3-1/TRBV3-2,TRBJ2-1,CASSPRGDYNEQFF,TGTGCCAGCAGTCCCCGGGGAGATTACAATGAGCAGTTCTTC
TRBD1,NA,TRBV3-1/TRBV3-2,TRBJ1-5,CASSQGTGGRPQHF,TGTGCCAGCAGTCAGGGGACAGGAGGGCGGCCCCAGCATTTT
NA,once,TRBV30,TRBJ1-2,CAWSVAGKTGMGYTF,TGTGCCTGGAGTGTCGCCGGAAAAACAGGGATGGGCTACACCTTC
TRBD2,NA,TRBV27,TRBJ2-7,CASSLNRQRTSNEQYF,TGTGCCAGCAGTTTAAATCGTCAGAGGACTAGCAACGAGCAGTACTTC
NA,NA,TRBV10-2,TRBJ1-1,CASSFKDTNTEAFF,TGCGCCAGCAGCTTTAAGGACACGAACACTGAAGCTTTCTTT
NA,NA,TRBV12-3/TRBV12-4,TRBJ2-1,CASSSDSVGEEFF,TGTGCCAGCAGTTCGGATAGCGTGGGGGAGGAGTTCTTC
NA,once,TRBV29-1,TRBJ2-7,CSVGQGRGSEQYF,TGCAGCGTTGGGCAGGGCCGTGGGTCGGAGCAGTACTTC
TRBD1,NA,TRBV28,TRBJ2-7,CASRTGTGSGEQYF,TGTGCCAGCAGGACCGGGACAGGGTCGGGAGAGCAGTACTTC
TRBD1,NA,TRBV3-1/TRBV3-2,TRBJ2-7,CASSQGDRAEQYF,TGTGCCAGCAGCCAAGGGGACAGGGCCGAGCAGTACTTC
NA,NA,TRBV7-2,TRBJ2-3,CASSSRPGFADTQYF,TGTGCCAGCAGCTCGCGACCAGGGTTTGCAGATACGCAGTATTTT
NA,NA,TRBV6-5,TRBJ1-1,CATHRPQRGGEAFF,TGTGCCACTCACCGACCTCAGCGGGGGGGTGAAGCTTTCTTT
NA,NA,TRBV7-9,TRBJ1-1,CASSPQGSNTEAFF,TGTGCCAGCAGCCCCCAGGGGTCGAACACTGAAGCTTTCTTT
TRBD2,once,TRBV7-3,TRBJ2-3,CASRPAAGGKDTQYF,TGTGCCAGCAGGCCGGCAGCGGGGGGAAAAGATACGCAGTATTTT
NA,NA,TRBV27,TRBJ2-1,CASAPRGGSYNEQFF,TGTGCCAGCGCCCCTAGGGGGGGGTCCTACAATGAGCAGTTCTTC
NA,NA,TRBV18,TRBJ1-2,CASSPRADYGYTF,TGTGCCAGTTCCCCCCGCGCGGACTATGGCTACACCTTC
NA,few,TRBV5-1,TRBJ2-1,CASSSYPLPSDEQFF,TGCGCCAGCAGCTCTTACCCCCTACCCTCGGATGAGCAGTTCTTC
NA,once,TRBV28,TRBJ1-4,CASSLWEEKLFF,TGTGCCAGCAGTTTATGGGAGGAAAAACTGTTTTTT
NA,NA,TRBV7-2,TRBJ2-3,CASSLGRGDTQYF,TGTGCCAGCAGCTTAGGGAGGGGAGATACGCAGTATTTT
TRBD2,NA,TRBV19,TRBJ2-2,CASSIEVRSGRRGELFF,TGTGCCAGTAGTATAGAAGTTCGTAGCGGGAGGAGGGGGGAGCTGTTTTTT
NA,few,TRBV4-3,TRBJ2-1,CASSQDSQRTLGNEQFF,TGCGCCAGCAGCCAAGATTCTCAGCGGACCCTAGGAAATGAGCAGTTCTTC
TRBD2,NA,TRBV9,TRBJ2-1,CASSPSGRAYGEQFF,TGTGCCAGCAGTCCTAGCGGGAGGGCTTACGGTGAGCAGTTCTTC
NA,NA,TRBV5-1,TRBJ1-2,CASSFLFPNYGYTF,TGCGCCAGCAGCTTCTTATTTCCTAACTATGGCTACACCTTC
TRBD1,NA,TRBV3-1/TRBV3-2,TRBJ1-6,CASSQSGTGFNSPLHF,TGTGCCAGCAGCCAATCCGGGACAGGGTTTAATTCACCCCTCCACTTT
NA,NA,TRBV5-1,TRBJ2-1,CASSVPGSPNEQFF,TGCGCCAGCAGCGTGCCGGGTTCCCCCAATGAGCAGTTCTTC
TRBD2,NA,TRBV6-5,TRBJ2-7,CASSRGGPYEQYF,TGTGCCAGCAGTCGGGGAGGGCCCTACGAGCAGTACTTC
NA,NA,TRBV6-5,TRBJ1-3,CASTQAASTGNTIYF,TGTGCCAGCACCCAGGCAGCCTCGACTGGAAACACCATATATTTT
NA,NA,TRBV9,TRBJ2-2,CASSAGSNTGELFF,TGTGCCAGCAGCGCTGGGAGTAATACCGGGGAGCTGTTTTTT